This entry lists 25 T cell receptor beta chains sequenced from one sample in a study of blood T cell repertoires in COVID-19. Data came from immunoSEQ multiplex PCR; TCRdb stores just in-frame clones and leaves some out. The profile shows tens of thousands of clones, 85% to 90% of them singletons. Sequencing input: peripheral blood. The receptors come from a man aged 65-85 years with active COVID-19.

The gene calls are TRBV7-3 and TRBJ2-3, with D perhaps matching TRBD2 (7 bases). The V end lost 6 bases, the J end lost 8 bases, and 21 bases lay between the germline ends. The germline CDR1 and CDR2 sequences are SGHTA and FQGTGA. The CDR3 is 15 amino acids. The CDR3 DNA sequence: TGTGCCAGCAGTTACCGTCGGGGGGCGTATGGTACGCAGTATTTT. Its protein product is CASSYRRGAYGTQYF.

V and J are TRBV9 and TRBJ1-4; 7 nucleotides agree with TRBD1. Germline CDR1 reads SGDLS; CDR2 reads YYNGEE. Trimming removed 2 bases from V and 5 bases from J; junction bases left unmatched: 6. The CDR3 loop spans 15 amino acids. The CDR3 nucleotides read TGTGCCAGCAGCGTGACAGGGCAAGAGAATGAAAAACTGTTTTTT. This gives the protein CASSVTGQENEKLFF.

This chain connects TRBV5-1 to TRBJ2-7, with 11 bases identical to TRBD1. Germline V gene sequence: CDR1 SGHRS, CDR2 YFSETQ. V lost 0 bases and J lost 4; bases outside the gene matches: 6. The CDR3 runs 16 residues. The CDR3 spells CASSLEGTGGKYEQYF. The CDR3 DNA reads TGCGCCAGCAGCTTGGAAGGGACAGGGGGTAAATACGAGCAGTACTTC.

V is TRBV7-6 and J is TRBJ1-1; 8 bases map to TRBD1. The CDR3 is 15 amino acids. The germline V gene encodes CDR1 SGHVS and CDR2 FNYEAQ. The trim removed 5 bases at V and 2 bases at J, leaving 7 bases unmatched. The CDR3 region is CASSPRTGTNTEAFF. The CDR3 DNA reads TGTGCCAGCAGCCCCCGGACAGGGACTAACACTGAAGCTTTCTTT.

The J gene is TRBJ2-3, the V gene TRBV6-5, with 9 bases that match TRBD2. Germline V CDR1 and CDR2: MNHEY, SVGAGI. V lost 2 bases, J lost 4 bases, and 7 bases stayed unmatched. The CDR3 length is 16 residues. The CDR3 DNA follows: TGTGCCAGCAGTTACCTTAGCGGGAGCGGAGCAGATACGCAGTATTTT. It yields the protein CASSYLSGSGADTQYF.

V usage is TRBV9 and J usage is TRBJ2-5; TRBD1 might be the D (6 bases). Deletions cut 4 bases from V and 5 bases from J, with 18 bases between. The CDR3 totals 15 residues. The germline CDR1 and CDR2 sequences are SGDLS and YYNGEE. CDR3 DNA sequence: TGTGCCAGCAGCCCGGGACACGGTAATGGGGAGACCCAGTACTTC. Its protein product is CASSPGHGNGETQYF.

This chain connects TRBV29-1 to TRBJ1-2; TRBD1 might be the D (6 bases). V lost 6 bases, J lost 6 bases, and 14 bases lay in between. The CDR3 spans 12 residues. Germline V CDR1 and CDR2: SQVTM, ANQGSEA. The CDR3 loop is CSVHNAGDGYTF. CDR3 bases: TGCAGCGTACACAACGCAGGGGATGGCTACACCTTC.

V gene TRBV9 combines with J gene TRBJ2-7, with a tentative D call TRBD1 (6 bases). With 0 bases removed from V and 1 base from J, the gap between germline ends came to 11 bases. The CDR3 consists of 15 residues. Germline CDR1 is SGDLS and CDR2 is YYNGEE. The CDR3, as DNA: TGTGCCAGCAGCGTAGCGCCAGGGGCTTCCTACGAGCAGTACTTC. Amino acid sequence: CASSVAPGASYEQYF.

The V gene is TRBV4-3, the J gene TRBJ2-7; TRBD2 matches at 8 bases. The CDR3 has 15 residues. The junction had 4 bases not matched to a gene; V was cut back by 3 bases and J by 0 bases. The germline gives CDR1 LGHNA, CDR2 YSLEER. The CDR3 DNA follows: TGCGCCAGCAGCCAGAAAGCGGGAGACTCCTACGAGCAGTACTTC. It translates to CASSQKAGDSYEQYF.

The chain combines TRBV7-2 with TRBJ2-3; 12 bases agree with TRBD2. CDR3 length: 15 amino acids. V lost 5 bases to trimming and J lost 4 bases; unmatched junction nucleotides: 4. CDR1 and CDR2 (germline): SGHTA, FQGNSA. Here the CDR3 reads CASSQTSGSSDTQYF. CDR3 bases: TGTGCCAGCAGCCAGACTAGCGGGAGCTCAGATACGCAGTATTTT.

In nucleotides, the CDR3 is TGCGCCAGCGGGACAACAGGTAGTGACTATGGCTACACCTTC. Translated: CASGTTGSDYGYTF. The chain links TRBV5-1 to TRBJ1-2, with D perhaps matching TRBD1 (6 bases). From germline, CDR1 is SGHRS and CDR2 YFSETQ. V lost 7 bases to trimming and J lost 3 bases, with 16 bases between them. This CDR3 spans 14 amino acids.

The chain is built from TRBV4-1 and TRBJ1-2; TRBD1 matches at 7 bases. J was trimmed by 3 bases and V by 1 base; bases with no gene match: 5. Per germline, CDR1 MGHRA and CDR2 YSYEKL. CDR3 size: 15 residues. Here the CDR3 DNA reads TGCGCCAGCAGCCAAGGACCAGGGGGAGACTATGGCTACACCTTC. Its protein product is CASSQGPGGDYGYTF.

The V gene is TRBV29-1, the J gene TRBJ2-1; 8 nucleotides line up with TRBD2. The germline CDR1 and CDR2 sequences are SQVTM and ANQGSEA. Trimming took 6 bases from V and 5 from J; bases not matched to a gene: 3. This CDR3 region has 12 residues. The CDR3 loop reads CSVSSGDNEQFF. The CDR3 coding sequence is TGCAGCGTGAGTAGCGGGGACAATGAGCAGTTCTTC.

The J gene is TRBJ2-3, the V gene TRBV28; maybe TRBD2 (5 bases). Germline V CDR1 and CDR2: MDHEN, SYDVKM. The CDR3 has 15 amino acids. The V and J ends lost 6 bases and 3 bases respectively, with 16 bases between them. CDR3 in amino acids: CASSPPSGLTDTQYF. Written as DNA, the CDR3 is TGTGCCAGCAGCCCCCCCAGCGGTTTAACAGATACGCAGTATTTT. The full variable domain, completed using reference TRBV28 and TRBJ2-3, is DVKVTQSSRYLVKRTGEKVFLECVQDMDHENMFWYRQDPGLGLRLIYFSYDVKMKEKGDIPEGYSVSREKKERFSLILESASTNQTSMYLCASSPPSGLTDTQYFGPGTRLTVL.

The chain combines TRBV19 with TRBJ1-1; tentatively, D is TRBD1 (6 bases). V shed 5 bases and J shed 4 bases, with 17 bases lying between them. The CDR3 is 15 amino acids. Germline CDR1 reads LNHDA; CDR2 reads SQIVND (reference sequence). Here the CDR3 DNA reads TGTGCCAGTAGTCCCGGGACACAAGGAACCACTGAAGCTTTCTTT. Translating gives CASSPGTQGTTEAFF.

The chain couples TRBV19 to TRBJ2-3, with D possibly matching TRBD2 (6 bases). Germline CDR1 and CDR2: LNHDA and SQIVND (reference sequence). This CDR3 is 13 amino acids long. Trimming took 6 bases from V and 3 from J, leaving 10 bases between them. CDR3 in amino acids: CASRGDWTDTQYF. As DNA, the CDR3 is TGTGCCAGTAGGGGGGACTGGACAGATACGCAGTATTTT.

The V call is TRBV5-1, the J call TRBJ2-7, with 8 bases identical to TRBD2. This CDR3 comprises 14 residues. CDR1 and CDR2 from the germline V gene are SGHRS and YFSETQ. J gave up 2 bases and V 8 bases, and 9 bases lay outside the gene matches. CDR3 protein: CASSQGAGAYEQYF. CDR3 sequence (DNA): TGCGCCAGTTCTCAGGGAGCGGGAGCCTACGAGCAGTACTTC.

The chain has TRBV7-9 and TRBJ1-1, with D unclear. The CDR3 loop spans 14 amino acids. Trimming left V 2 bases short and J 5 bases short, with 12 bases between. Germline values: CDR1 SEHNR, CDR2 FQNEAQ (reference sequence). This chain's CDR3 is CASSLSGEGTEAFF. For the CDR3, the DNA is TGTGCCAGCAGCTTATCCGGGGAAGGAACTGAAGCTTTCTTT.

This clone was counted a single time. The DNA of the CDR3 is TGTGCCAGCAGCGAAAACAGGGGTACCGGGGAGCTGTTTTTT. This gives the protein CASSENRGTGELFF. The chain combines TRBV6-2 or TRBV6-3 with TRBJ2-2, with 7 bases aligning to TRBD1. This CDR3 contains 14 residues. Looked up from germline, CDR1 is MNHEY and CDR2 is SVGEGT. The J segment lost 5 bases and the V segment lost 6 bases, leaving 6 bases of the junction unmatched.

This clone was seen more than once but under ten times. The chain has TRBV19 and TRBJ2-7; a possible D gene is TRBD1 (6 bases). CDR3 length: 13 amino acids. With 5 bases removed from V and 7 bases from J, the gap between germline ends came to 15 bases. Germline CDR1 is LNHDA and CDR2 is SQIVND (reference sequence). CDR3 bases: TGTGCCAGTAGTGAAACAGGGCCACGGGAGCAGTACTTC. Translation: CASSETGPREQYF.

This chain links TRBV7-2 with TRBJ2-2; TRBD2 matches at 8 bases. J lost 7 bases, V lost 6 bases, and 7 bases had no gene match. From germline, CDR1 is SGHTA and CDR2 FQGNSA. This CDR3 comprises 14 residues. CDR3 sequence (DNA): TGTGCCAGCAGAAATGGACTAGCTGGCGGGGAGCTGTTTTTT. Translating gives CASRNGLAGGELFF.

The genes are TRBV5-4 and TRBJ1-2; 8 bases map to TRBD1. The germline V gene has CDR1 SGHNT and CDR2 YYREEE (reference sequence). After removal of 0 bases from V and 6 bases from J, the junction contained 1 base not matched to a gene. This CDR3 comprises 13 residues. The CDR3 DNA follows: TGTGCCAGCAGCTTGGCAGGGGGCAATGGCTACACCTTC. This codes for CASSLAGGNGYTF.

This chain joins TRBV4-3 and TRBJ2-1; 11 bases agree with TRBD2. There are 16 residues in the CDR3. The germline V gene encodes CDR1 LGHNA and CDR2 YSLEER. The junction had 12 bases not matched to a gene; V was cut back by 4 bases and J by 10 bases. The chain's CDR3 is CASSRNSGRARGEQFF. In DNA, the CDR3 is TGCGCCAGCAGCCGGAATAGCGGGAGGGCCCGAGGGGAGCAGTTCTTC.

The rearrangement uses TRBV2 and TRBJ2-1; 9 bases align to TRBD2. V lost 6 bases to trimming and J lost 5 bases; unmatched junction nucleotides: 8. Germline V gives CDR1 SNHLY, CDR2 FYNNEI. The CDR3 totals 15 residues. The chain's CDR3 is CASRVSGRGHNEQFF. The CDR3 DNA is TGTGCCAGCAGGGTTAGCGGGAGAGGCCACAATGAGCAGTTCTTC. The full variable domain, rest sourced from reference TRBV2 and TRBJ2-1, is EPEVTQTPSHQVTQMGQEVILRCVPISNHLYFYWYRQILGQKVEFLVSFYNNEISEKSEIFDDQFSVERPDGSNFTLKIRSTKLEDSAMYFCASRVSGRGHNEQFFGPGTRLTVL.

The CDR3 reads CATGGSLGKNEKLFF. Here the CDR3 DNA reads TGTGCCACCGGGGGGTCCTTGGGGAAAAATGAAAAACTGTTTTTT. This chain uses TRBV15 with TRBJ1-4, with D perhaps TRBD1 (5 bases). The germline gives CDR1 LNHNV, CDR2 YYDKDF (reference sequence). The CDR3 totals 15 residues. V shed 8 bases and J shed 5 bases, with 18 bases lying between them.